In its sample, the clone carrying this T cell receptor beta chain was seen once. The data originate from a study of T cell changes during pregnancy in multiple sclerosis. With 6 bases clipped from V and 2 bases from J, the junction kept 5 bases outside the gene matches. Germline CDR1 is MGHRA and CDR2 is YSYEKL. The CDR3 spans 15 residues. Using immunoSEQ multiplex PCR, the repertoire was profiled, and TCRdb retains in-frame clones only, with some absent. The profile covers nearly 70,000 clones, with about 90% appearing a single time and over 1.3% taken by the ten largest. V is TRBV4-1 and J is TRBJ2-1; 9 bases align to TRBD1. This receptor was taken from a female donor in good health, enrolled as a control in a pregnancy study. Here the sequenced sample was peripheral blood, taken in the second trimester of pregnancy. The CDR3 nucleotides are TGCGCCAGCAGTCGGGACAGGGCAACCTACAATGAGCAGTTCTTC. Its translation: CASSRDRATYNEQFF.